The clone carrying this TCR beta chain was observed many times. These data originate in a study of early T cells in non-severe SARS-CoV-2 infection. Turning to the study itself: The sequenced material was bulk RNA from unsorted whole blood, and its chains were unpaired.

Germline assignment: CDR1 SQVTM and CDR2 ANQGSEA. Trimming stripped 3 bases from V and 1 base from J, with 7 bases between. The CDR3 runs 12 residues. In TCRdb, the 5' RACE reads were re-called with MiXCR into one record per CDR3 protein. This sample yields around 30,000 distinct CDR3 sequences, of which around 6% are seen a single time; around 8% belongs to the top ten. The TCR originated in an adult who was a healthcare worker with PCR-confirmed SARS-CoV-2 infection or an uninfected control (not recorded which). V usage is TRBV29-1 and J usage is TRBJ2-7; D call uncertain. Sequenced sample: whole blood. The CDR3 reads CSVESQSYEQYF. In DNA form, the CDR3 reads TGCAGCGTTGAGAGCCAGTCCTACGAGCAGTACTTC.